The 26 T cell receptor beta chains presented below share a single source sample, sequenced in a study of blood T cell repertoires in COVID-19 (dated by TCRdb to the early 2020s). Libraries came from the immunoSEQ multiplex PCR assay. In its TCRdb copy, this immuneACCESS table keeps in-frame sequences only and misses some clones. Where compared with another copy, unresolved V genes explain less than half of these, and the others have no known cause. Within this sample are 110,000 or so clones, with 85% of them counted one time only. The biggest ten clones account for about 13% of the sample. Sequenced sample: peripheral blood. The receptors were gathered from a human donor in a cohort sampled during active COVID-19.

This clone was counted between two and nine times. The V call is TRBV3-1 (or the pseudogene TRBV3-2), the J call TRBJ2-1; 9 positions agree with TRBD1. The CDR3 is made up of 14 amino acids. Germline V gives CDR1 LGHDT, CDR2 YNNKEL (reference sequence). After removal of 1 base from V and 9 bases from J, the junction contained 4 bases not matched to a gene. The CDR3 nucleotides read TGTGCCAGCAGCCAAGGGACAGGGGTCAGTGAGCAGTTCTTC. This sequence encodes CASSQGTGVSEQFF.

The CDR3 DNA sequence: TGTGCCAGCAGCTATGGGACAGGGCCTTCCTACGAGCAGTACTTC. This gives the protein CASSYGTGPSYEQYF. The gene calls are TRBV5-4 and TRBJ2-7, with 9 bases lining up with TRBD1. This CDR3 spans 15 amino acids. Germline CDR1 and CDR2: SGHNT and YYREEE (reference sequence). Trimming at V came to 3 bases and at J to 1 base, leaving 5 bases not matched to a gene.

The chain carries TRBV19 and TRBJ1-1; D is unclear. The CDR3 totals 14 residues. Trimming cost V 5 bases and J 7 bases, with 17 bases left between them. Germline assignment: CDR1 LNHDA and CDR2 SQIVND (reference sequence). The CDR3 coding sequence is TGTGCCAGTAGTCCCCGCCCGCGCGTCAATGAAGCTTTCTTT. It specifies CASSPRPRVNEAFF.

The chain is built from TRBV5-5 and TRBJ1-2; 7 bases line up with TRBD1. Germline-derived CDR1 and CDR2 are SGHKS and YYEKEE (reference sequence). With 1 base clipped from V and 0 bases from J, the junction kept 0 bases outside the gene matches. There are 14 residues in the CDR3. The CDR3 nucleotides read TGTGCCAGCAGCTTGACAGGGGCTAACTATGGCTACACCTTC. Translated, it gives CASSLTGANYGYTF.

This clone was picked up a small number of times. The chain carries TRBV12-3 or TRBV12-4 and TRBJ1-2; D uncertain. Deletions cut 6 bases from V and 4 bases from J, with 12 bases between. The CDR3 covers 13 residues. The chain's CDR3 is CASSPGFTYGYTF. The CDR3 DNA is TGTGCCAGCAGCCCGGGTTTTACCTATGGCTACACCTTC.

The CDR3 DNA reads TGCAGCGTTGAACCCCTAGCGGGGGACCTGAACACCGGGGAGCTGTTTTTT. Translated, it gives CSVEPLAGDLNTGELFF. The rearrangement uses TRBV29-1 and TRBJ2-2, with 10 bases identical to TRBD2. The CDR3 loop spans 17 amino acids. Trimming at V came to 2 bases and at J to 1 base, leaving 7 bases not matched to a gene. CDR1 SQVTM and CDR2 ANQGSEA come from the germline V gene.

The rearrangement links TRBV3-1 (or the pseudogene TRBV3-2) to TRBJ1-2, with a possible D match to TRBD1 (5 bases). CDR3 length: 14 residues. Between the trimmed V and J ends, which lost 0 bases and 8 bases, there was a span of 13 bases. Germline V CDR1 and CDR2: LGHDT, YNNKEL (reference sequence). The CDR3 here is CASSQDPTVGGYTF. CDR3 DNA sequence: TGTGCCAGCAGCCAAGATCCGACAGTGGGCGGCTACACCTTC.

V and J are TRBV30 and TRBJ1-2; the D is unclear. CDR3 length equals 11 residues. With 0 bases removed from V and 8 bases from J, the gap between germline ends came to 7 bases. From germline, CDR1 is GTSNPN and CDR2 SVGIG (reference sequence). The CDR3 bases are TGTGCCTGGAGTGTTCTGGCCGGCTACACCTTC. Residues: CAWSVLAGYTF.

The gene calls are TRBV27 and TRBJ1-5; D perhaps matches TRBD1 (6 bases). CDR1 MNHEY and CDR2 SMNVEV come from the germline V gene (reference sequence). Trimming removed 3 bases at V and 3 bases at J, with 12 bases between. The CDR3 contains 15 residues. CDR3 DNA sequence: TGTGCCAGCAGTTTTGGGGGCGCGAACAATCAGCCCCAGCATTTT. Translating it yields CASSFGGANNQPQHF.

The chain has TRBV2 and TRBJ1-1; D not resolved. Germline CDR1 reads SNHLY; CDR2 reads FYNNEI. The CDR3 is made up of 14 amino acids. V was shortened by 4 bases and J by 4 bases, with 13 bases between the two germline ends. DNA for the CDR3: TGTGCCAGCAGTGTGGGTGGGCCCCGCACTGAAGCTTTCTTT. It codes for CASSVGGPRTEAFF.

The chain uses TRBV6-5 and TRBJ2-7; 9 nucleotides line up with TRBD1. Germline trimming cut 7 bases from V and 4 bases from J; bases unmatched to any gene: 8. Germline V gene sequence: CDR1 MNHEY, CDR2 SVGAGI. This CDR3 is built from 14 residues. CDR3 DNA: TGTGCCAGCACCCACAGGGGGCTTTTTTACGAGCAGTACTTC. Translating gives CASTHRGLFYEQYF.

CDR3 sequence: CASRDRASNQPQHF. CDR3 DNA sequence: TGTGCCAGCCGGGACAGGGCGAGCAATCAGCCCCAGCATTTT. V and J are TRBV19 and TRBJ1-5; 9 bases match TRBD1. V lost 9 bases to trimming and J lost 1 base; unmatched junction nucleotides: 4. Germline V lookup: CDR1 LNHDA, CDR2 SQIVND (reference sequence). CDR3 length equals 14 residues.

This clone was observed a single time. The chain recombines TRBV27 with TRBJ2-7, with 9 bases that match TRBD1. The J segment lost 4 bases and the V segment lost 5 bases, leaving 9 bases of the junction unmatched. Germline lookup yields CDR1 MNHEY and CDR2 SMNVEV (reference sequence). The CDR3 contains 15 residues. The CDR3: CASSKTGQGLYEQYF. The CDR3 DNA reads TGTGCCAGCAGTAAAACGGGACAGGGCCTATACGAGCAGTACTTC.

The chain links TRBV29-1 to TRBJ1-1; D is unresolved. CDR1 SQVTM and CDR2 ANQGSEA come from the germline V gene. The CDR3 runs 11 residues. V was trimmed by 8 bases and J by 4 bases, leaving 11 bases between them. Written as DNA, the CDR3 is TGCAGCACCGGGGAGGGCACTGAAGCTTTCTTT. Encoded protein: CSTGEGTEAFF.

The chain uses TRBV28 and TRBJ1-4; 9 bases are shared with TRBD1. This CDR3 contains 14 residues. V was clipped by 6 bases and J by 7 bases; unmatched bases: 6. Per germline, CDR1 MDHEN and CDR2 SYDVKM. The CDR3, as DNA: TGTGCCAGCAGCAACCGGGACAGGGCTGAAAAACTGTTTTTT. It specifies CASSNRDRAEKLFF.

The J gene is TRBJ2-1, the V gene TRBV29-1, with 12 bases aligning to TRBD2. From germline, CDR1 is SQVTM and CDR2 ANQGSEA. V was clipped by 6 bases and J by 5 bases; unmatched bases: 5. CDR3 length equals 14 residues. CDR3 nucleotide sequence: TGCAGCGTCAGGACTAGCGGGGAGAACAATGAGCAGTTCTTC. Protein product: CSVRTSGENNEQFF.

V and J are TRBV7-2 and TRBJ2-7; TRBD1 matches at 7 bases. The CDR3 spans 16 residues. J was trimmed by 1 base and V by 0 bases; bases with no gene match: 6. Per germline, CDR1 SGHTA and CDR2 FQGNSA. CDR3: CASSLAGGVISYEQYF. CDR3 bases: TGTGCCAGCAGCTTAGCAGGGGGCGTAATATCCTACGAGCAGTACTTC. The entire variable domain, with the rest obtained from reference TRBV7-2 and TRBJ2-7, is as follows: GAGVSQSPSNKVTEKGKDVELRCDPISGHTALYWYRQSLGQGLEFLIYFQGNSAPDKSGLPSDRFSAERTGGSVSTLTIQRTQQEDSAVYLCASSLAGGVISYEQYFGPGTRLTVT.

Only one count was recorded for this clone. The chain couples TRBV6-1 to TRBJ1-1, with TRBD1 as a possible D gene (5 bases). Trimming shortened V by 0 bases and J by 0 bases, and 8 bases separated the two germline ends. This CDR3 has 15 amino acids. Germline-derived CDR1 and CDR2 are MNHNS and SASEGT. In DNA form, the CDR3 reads TGTGCCAGCAGTGAAGCCGGGACTATGAACACTGAAGCTTTCTTT. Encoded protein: CASSEAGTMNTEAFF.

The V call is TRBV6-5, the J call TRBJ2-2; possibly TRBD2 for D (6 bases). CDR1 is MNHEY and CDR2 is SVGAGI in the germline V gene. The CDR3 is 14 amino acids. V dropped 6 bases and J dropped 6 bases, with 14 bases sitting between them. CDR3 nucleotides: TGTGCCAGCAGGCCCCCCTCGGGGGCCGGGGAGCTGTTTTTT. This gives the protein CASRPPSGAGELFF.

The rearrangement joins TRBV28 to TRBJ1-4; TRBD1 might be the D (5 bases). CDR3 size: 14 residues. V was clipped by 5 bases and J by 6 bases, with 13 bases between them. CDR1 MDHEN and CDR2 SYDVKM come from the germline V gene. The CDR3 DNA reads TGTGCCAGCAGTAGGGGCGGGGGGGATGAAAAACTGTTTTTT. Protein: CASSRGGGDEKLFF.

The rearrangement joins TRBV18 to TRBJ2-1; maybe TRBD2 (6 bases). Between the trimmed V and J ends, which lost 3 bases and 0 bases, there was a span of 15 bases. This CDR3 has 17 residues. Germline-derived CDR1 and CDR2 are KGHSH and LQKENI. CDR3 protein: CASSPYGGAGSYNEQFF. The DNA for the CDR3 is TGTGCCAGCTCACCCTATGGCGGGGCCGGCTCCTACAATGAGCAGTTCTTC. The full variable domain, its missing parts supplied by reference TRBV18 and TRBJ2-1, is NAGVMQNPRHLVRRRGQEARLRCSPMKGHSHVYWYRQLPEEGLKFMVYLQKENIIDESGMPKERFSAEFPKEGPSILRIQQVVRGDSAAYFCASSPYGGAGSYNEQFFGPGTRLTVL.

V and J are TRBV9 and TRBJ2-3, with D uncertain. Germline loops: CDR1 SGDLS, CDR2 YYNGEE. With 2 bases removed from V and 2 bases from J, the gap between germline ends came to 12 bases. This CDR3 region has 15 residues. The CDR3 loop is CASSVFQANTDTQYF. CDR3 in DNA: TGTGCCAGCAGCGTGTTTCAGGCGAACACAGATACGCAGTATTTT.

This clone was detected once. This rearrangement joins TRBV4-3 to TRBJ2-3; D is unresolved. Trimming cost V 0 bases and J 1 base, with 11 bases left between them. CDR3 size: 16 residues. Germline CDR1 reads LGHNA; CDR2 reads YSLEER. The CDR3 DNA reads TGCGCCAGCAGCCAAGATTTGCGAGGTGGCACAGATACGCAGTATTTT. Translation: CASSQDLRGGTDTQYF.

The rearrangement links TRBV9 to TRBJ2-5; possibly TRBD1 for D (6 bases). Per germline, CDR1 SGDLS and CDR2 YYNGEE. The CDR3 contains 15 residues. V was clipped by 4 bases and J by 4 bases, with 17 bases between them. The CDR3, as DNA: TGTGCCAGCAGCCCAGGGGCCGGCCCTGGAGAGACCCAGTACTTC. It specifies CASSPGAGPGETQYF.

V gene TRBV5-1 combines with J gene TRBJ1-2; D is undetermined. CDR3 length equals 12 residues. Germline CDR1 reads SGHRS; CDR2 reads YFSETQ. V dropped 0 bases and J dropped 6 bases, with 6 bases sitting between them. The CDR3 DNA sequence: TGCGCCAGCAGCTTGGGGGCAGATGGCTACACCTTC. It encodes CASSLGADGYTF.

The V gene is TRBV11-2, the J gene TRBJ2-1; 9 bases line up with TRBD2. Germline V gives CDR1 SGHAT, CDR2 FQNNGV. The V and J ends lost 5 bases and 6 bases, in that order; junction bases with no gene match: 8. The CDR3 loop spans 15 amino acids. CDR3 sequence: CASSRAGGGPNEQFF. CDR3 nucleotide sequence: TGTGCCAGCAGCCGCGCGGGGGGGGGCCCCAATGAGCAGTTCTTC.